The source of this TCR beta chain is a study of shared clonotypes between healthy human individuals. The protocol was immunoSEQ multiplex PCR, while the TCRdb copy is restricted to in-frame clones and leaves out a portion. Among around 600,000 clones, approximately 95% were seen once, and the ten largest hold 0.11%. Naive CD8 cells lacked CD45RO, underwent positive selection for CCR7 and left out terminally differentiated effector memory CD45RA+ cells. Germline loops: CDR1 KGHSH, CDR2 LQKENI. The V end lost 6 bases, the J end lost 8 bases, and 8 bases lay between the germline ends. This CDR3 spans 11 amino acids.

Sequencing used naive CD8+ T cells sorted from blood. The receptor was isolated from a woman in her twenties or thirties in good health. V usage is TRBV18 and J usage is TRBJ2-1; D call uncertain. CDR3 bases: TGTGCCAGCTCTCCCGTCCATGAGCAGTTCTTC. It encodes CASSPVHEQFF. The variable domain in full, with the rest retrieved from reference TRBV18 and TRBJ2-1, is NAGVMQNPRHLVRRRGQEARLRCSPMKGHSHVYWYRQLPEEGLKFMVYLQKENIIDESGMPKERFSAEFPKEGPSILRIQQVVRGDSAAYFCASSPVHEQFFGPGTRLTVL.